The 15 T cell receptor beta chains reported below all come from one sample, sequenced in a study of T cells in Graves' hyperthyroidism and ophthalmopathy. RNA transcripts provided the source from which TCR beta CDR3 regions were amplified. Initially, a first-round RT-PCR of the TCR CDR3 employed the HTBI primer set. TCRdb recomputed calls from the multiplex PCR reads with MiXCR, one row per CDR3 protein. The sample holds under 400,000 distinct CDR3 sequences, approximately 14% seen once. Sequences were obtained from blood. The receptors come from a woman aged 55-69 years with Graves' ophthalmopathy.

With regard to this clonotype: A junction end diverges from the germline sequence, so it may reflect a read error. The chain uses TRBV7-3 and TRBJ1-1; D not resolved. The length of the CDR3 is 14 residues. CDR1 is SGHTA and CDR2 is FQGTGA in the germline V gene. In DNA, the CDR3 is TGTGCCAACAGCTTAACTAGTGGGGTTACTGAAGCTTTCTTT. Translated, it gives CANSLTSGVTEAFF.

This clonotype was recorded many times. The CDR3 is CASSPGKDTQYF. For the CDR3, the DNA is TGTGCCAGCTCACCTGGCAAGGATACGCAGTATTTT. This chain connects TRBV18 to TRBJ2-3; D is undetermined. The V and J ends lost 3 bases and 6 bases respectively, with 7 bases between them. Germline CDR1 reads KGHSH; CDR2 reads LQKENI. The CDR3 sequence is 12 residues long.

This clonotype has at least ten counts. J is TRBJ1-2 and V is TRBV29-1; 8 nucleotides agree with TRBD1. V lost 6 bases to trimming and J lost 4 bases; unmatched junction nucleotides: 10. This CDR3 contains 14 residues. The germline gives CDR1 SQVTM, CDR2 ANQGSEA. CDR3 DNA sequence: TGCAGCGTCGAGGGGCAGGGGGCGGGCTATGGCTACACCTTC. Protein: CSVEGQGAGYGYTF.

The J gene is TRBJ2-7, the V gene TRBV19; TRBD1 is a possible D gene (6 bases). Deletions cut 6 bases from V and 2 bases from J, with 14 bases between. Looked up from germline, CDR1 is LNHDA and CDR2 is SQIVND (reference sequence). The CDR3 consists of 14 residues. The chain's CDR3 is CASRRDNSAYEQYF. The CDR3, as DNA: TGTGCCAGTAGAAGGGACAACTCTGCCTACGAGCAGTACTTC.

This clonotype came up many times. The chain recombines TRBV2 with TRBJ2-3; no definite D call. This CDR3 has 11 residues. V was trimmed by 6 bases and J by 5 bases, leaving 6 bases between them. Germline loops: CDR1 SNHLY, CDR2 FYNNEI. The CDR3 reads CASRSVDTQYF. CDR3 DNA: TGTGCCAGCAGGAGTGTAGATACGCAGTATTTT. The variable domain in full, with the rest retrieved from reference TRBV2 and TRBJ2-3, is EPEVTQTPSHQVTQMGQEVILRCVPISNHLYFYWYRQILGQKVEFLVSFYNNEISEKSEIFDDQFSVERPDGSNFTLKIRSTKLEDSAMYFCASRSVDTQYFGPGTRLTVL.

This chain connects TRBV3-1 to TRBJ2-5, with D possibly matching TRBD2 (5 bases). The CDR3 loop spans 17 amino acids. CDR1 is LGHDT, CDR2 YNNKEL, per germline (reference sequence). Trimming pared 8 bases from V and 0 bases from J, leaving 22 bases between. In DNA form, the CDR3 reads TGTGCCAGCTCACCTAGGCTTGCGGGCCCGTACCAAGAGACCCAGTACTTC. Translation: CASSPRLAGPYQETQYF.

In DNA form, the CDR3 reads TGTGCCAGCAGCGTAGGGGGGACAGACTATGGCTACACCTTC. This codes for CASSVGGTDYGYTF. J is TRBJ1-2 and V is TRBV9, with 7 bases aligning to TRBD1. Losses at the gene ends were 0 bases for V and 3 bases for J; bases not matched to a gene: 2. The CDR3 length is 14 residues. Per germline, CDR1 SGDLS and CDR2 YYNGEE.

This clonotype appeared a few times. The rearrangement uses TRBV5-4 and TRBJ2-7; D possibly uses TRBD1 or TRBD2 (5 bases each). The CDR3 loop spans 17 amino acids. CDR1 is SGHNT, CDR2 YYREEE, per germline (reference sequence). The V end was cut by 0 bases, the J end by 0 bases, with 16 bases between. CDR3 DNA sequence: TGTGCCAGCAGCTTGGAGGGTGGGGGATTAAGCTCCTACGAGCAGTACTTC. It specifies CASSLEGGGLSSYEQYF.

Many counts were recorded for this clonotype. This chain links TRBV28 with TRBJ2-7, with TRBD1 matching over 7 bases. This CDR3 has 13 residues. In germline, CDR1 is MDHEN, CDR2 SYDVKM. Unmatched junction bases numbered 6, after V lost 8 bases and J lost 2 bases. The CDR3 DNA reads TGTGCCAGCCGTACCGGGACAGCCTACGAGCAGTACTTC. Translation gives CASRTGTAYEQYF. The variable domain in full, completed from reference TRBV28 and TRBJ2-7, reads DVKVTQSSRYLVKRTGEKVFLECVQDMDHENMFWYRQDPGLGLRLIYFSYDVKMKEKGDIPEGYSVSREKKERFSLILESASTNQTSMYLCASRTGTAYEQYFGPGTRLTVT.

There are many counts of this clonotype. CDR3 DNA sequence: TGTGCTAGTGGTTTGTCCACCGGACAGGGCACCGGGGAGCTGTTTTTT. Protein product: CASGLSTGQGTGELFF. V gene TRBV12-5 combines with J gene TRBJ2-2; 8 positions agree with TRBD1. The germline gives CDR1 LGHNT, CDR2 FRNRAP. The CDR3 covers 16 residues. After removal of 2 bases from V and 4 bases from J, the junction contained 6 bases not matched to a gene.

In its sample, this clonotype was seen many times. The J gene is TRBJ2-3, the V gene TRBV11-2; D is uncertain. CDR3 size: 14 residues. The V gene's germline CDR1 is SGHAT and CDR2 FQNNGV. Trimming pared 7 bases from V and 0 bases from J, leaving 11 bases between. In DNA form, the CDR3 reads TGTGCCAGCACCAACCAACACAGCACAGATACGCAGTATTTT. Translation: CASTNQHSTDTQYF.

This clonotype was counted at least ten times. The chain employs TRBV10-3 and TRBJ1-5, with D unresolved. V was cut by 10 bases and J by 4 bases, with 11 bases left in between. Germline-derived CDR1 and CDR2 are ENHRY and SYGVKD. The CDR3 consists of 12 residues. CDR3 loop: CATRRGNQPQHF. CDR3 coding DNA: TGTGCCACCAGACGGGGAAATCAGCCCCAGCATTTT.

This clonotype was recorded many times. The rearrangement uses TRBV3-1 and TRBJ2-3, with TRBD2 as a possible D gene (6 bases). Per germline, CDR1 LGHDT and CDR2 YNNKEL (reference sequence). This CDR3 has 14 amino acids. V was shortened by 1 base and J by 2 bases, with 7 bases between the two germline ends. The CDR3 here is CASSQGGDTDTQYF. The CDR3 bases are TGTGCCAGCAGCCAAGGGGGGGACACAGATACGCAGTATTTT.

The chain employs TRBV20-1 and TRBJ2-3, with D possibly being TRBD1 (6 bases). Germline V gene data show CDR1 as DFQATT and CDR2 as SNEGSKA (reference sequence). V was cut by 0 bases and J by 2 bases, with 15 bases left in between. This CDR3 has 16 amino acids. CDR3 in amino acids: CSARDVGAGITDTQYF. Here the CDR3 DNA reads TGCAGTGCTAGAGATGTGGGGGCAGGGATCACAGATACGCAGTATTTT.

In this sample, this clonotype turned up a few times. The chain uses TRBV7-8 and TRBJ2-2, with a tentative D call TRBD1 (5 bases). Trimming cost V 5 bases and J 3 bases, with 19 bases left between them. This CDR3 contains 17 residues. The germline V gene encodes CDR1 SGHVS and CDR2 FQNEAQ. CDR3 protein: CASSTPYRSSYTGELFF. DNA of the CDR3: TGTGCCAGCAGCACACCCTACAGGAGCTCGTACACCGGGGAGCTGTTTTTT.